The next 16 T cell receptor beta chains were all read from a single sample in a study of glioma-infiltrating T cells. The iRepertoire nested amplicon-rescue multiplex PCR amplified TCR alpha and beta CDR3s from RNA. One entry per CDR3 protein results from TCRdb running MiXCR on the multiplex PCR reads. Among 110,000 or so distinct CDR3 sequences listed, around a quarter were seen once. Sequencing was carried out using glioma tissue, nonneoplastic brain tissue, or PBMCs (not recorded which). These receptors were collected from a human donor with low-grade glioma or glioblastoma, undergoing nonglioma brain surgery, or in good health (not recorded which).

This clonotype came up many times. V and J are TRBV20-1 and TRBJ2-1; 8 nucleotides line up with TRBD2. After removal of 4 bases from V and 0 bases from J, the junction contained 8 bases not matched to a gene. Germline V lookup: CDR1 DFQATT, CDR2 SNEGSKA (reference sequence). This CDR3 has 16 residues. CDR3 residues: CSATSLAESSYNEQFF. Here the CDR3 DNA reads TGCAGTGCTACCTCACTAGCGGAAAGCTCCTACAATGAGCAGTTCTTC.

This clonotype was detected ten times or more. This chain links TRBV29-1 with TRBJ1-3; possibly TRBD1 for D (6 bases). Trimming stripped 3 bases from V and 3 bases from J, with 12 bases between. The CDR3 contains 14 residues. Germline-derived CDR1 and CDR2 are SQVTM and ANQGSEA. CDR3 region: CSVDGGSGGNTIYF. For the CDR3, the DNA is TGCAGCGTTGACGGGGGCTCAGGTGGAAACACCATATATTTT. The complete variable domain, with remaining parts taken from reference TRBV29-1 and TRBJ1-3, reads SAVISQKPSRDICQRGTSLTIQCQVDSQVTMMFWYRQQPGQSLTLIATANQGSEATYESGFVIDKFPISRPNLTFSTLTVSNMSPEDSSIYLCSVDGGSGGNTIYFGEGSWLTVV.

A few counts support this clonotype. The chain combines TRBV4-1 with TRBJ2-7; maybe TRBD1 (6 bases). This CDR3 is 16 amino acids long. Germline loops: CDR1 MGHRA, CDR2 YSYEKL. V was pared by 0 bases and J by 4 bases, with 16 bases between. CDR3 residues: CASSQEGGKGFYEQYF. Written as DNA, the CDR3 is TGCGCCAGCAGCCAAGAAGGGGGTAAGGGGTTTTACGAGCAGTACTTC.

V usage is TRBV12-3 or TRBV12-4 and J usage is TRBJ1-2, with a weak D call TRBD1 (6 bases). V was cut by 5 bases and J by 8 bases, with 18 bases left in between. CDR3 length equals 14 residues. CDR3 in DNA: TGTGCCAGCAGTCCGCCTTGGGCAGGGGAAGGCTACACCTTC. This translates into CASSPPWAGEGYTF.

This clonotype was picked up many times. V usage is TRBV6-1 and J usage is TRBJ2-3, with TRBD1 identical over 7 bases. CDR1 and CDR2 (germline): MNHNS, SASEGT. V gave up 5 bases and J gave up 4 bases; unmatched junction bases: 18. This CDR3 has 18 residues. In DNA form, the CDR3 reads TGTGCCAGCAGTTCCCCGTCTCAGACAGGGCGAACTGCAGATACGCAGTATTTT. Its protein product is CASSSPSQTGRTADTQYF.

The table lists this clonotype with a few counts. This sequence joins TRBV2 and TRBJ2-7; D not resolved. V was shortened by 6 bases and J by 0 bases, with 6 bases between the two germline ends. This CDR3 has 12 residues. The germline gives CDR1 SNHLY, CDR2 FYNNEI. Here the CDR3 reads CASRIISYEQYF. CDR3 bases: TGTGCCAGCAGGATCATCTCCTACGAGCAGTACTTC.

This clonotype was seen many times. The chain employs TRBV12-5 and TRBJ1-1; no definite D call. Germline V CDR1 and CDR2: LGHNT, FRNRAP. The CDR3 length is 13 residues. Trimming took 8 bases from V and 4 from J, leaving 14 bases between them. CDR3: CASSYWGTTEAFF. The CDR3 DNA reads TGTGCTAGTTCCTACTGGGGTACCACTGAAGCTTTCTTT.

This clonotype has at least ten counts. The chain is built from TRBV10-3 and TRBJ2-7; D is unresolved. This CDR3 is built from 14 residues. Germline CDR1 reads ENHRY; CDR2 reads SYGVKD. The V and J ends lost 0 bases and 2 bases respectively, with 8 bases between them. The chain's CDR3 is CAISESRRAYEQYF. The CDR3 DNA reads TGTGCCATCAGTGAGTCACGCCGGGCCTACGAGCAGTACTTC.

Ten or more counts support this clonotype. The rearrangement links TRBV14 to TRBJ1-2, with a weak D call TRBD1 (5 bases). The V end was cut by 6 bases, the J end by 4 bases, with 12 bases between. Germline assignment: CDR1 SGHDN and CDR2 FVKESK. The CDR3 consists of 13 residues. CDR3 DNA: TGTGCCAGCAGTCCCGACAGCCGCTATGGCTACACCTTC. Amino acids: CASSPDSRYGYTF.

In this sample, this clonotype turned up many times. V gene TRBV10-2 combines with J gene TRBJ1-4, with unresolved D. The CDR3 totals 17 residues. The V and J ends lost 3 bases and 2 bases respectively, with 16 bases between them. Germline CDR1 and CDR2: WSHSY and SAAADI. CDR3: CASSDRARRATNEKLFF. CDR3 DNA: TGCGCCAGCAGTGATAGGGCCAGGAGGGCGACTAATGAAAAACTGTTTTTT.

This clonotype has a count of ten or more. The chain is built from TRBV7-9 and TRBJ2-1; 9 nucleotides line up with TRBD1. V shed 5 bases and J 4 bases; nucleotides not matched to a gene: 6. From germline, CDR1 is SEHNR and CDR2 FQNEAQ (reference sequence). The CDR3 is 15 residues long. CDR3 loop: CASSHDRGTYNEQFF. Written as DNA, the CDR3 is TGTGCCAGCAGCCATGACAGGGGGACTTACAATGAGCAGTTCTTC.

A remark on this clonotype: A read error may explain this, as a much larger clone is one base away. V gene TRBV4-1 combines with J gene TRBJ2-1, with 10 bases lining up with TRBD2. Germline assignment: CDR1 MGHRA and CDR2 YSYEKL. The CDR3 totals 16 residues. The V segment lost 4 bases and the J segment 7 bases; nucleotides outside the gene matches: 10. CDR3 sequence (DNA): TGCGCCAGCAGCCGGTGGCTAGCGGGAGTTGCTAATGAGCAGTTCTTC. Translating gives CASSRWLAGVANEQFF.

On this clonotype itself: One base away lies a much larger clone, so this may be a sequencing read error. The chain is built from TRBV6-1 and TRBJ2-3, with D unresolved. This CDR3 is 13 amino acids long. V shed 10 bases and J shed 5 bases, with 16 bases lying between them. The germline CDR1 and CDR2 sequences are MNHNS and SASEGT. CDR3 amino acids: CAISKTYKDTQYF. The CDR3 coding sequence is TGTGCCATCAGCAAGACATATAAAGATACGCAGTATTTT.

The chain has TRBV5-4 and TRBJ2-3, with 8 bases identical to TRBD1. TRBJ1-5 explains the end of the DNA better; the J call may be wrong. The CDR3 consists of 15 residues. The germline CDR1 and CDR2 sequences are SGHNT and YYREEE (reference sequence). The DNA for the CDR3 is TGTGCCAGCAGCTCCAGGGGGCTGGGCACAGATACGCAGCATTTT. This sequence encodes CASSSRGLGTDTQHF.

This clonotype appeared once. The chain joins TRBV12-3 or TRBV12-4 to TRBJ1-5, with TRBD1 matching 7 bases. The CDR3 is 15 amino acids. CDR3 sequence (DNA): TGTGACGGCAGTAAGGGGACAGTTAGCAATCAGCCCCAGCATTTT. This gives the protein CDGSKGTVSNQPQHF.

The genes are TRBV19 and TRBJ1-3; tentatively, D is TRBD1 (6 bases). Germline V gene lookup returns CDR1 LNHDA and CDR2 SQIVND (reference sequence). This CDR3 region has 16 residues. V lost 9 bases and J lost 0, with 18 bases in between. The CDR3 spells CASSRYRVISGNTIYF. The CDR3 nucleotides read TGTGCCAGCTCCAGGTACAGGGTCATCTCTGGAAACACCATATATTTT.